Following are 24 T cell receptor beta chains from one sample sequenced in a study of blood T cell repertoires in COVID-19 (dated by TCRdb to 2020 to 2021). Library prep was done by the immunoSEQ multiplex PCR assay. The table comes from immuneACCESS by way of TCRdb, which keeps in-frame sequences with V and J called. Part of the clones is missing from these tables; in studies checked, under half for an unresolved V gene and the rest for unknown reasons. The sample table holds roughly 300,000 clones, of which roughly 84% were seen once. The top ten hold approximately 0.99% of the sample. Sequencing was done on a sample of PBMCs or T cells enriched from blood (not recorded which). These receptors were collected from a woman aged 25-40 years who had recovered from COVID-19.

The chain joins TRBV2 to TRBJ2-1; the match to TRBD2 covers 7 bases. The CDR3 runs 14 residues. Germline V gives CDR1 SNHLY, CDR2 FYNNEI. V shed 3 bases, J shed 10 bases, and the junction held 9 bases outside the gene matches. The CDR3 region is CASSDGGRRGEQFF. CDR3 nucleotides: TGTGCCAGCAGTGATGGTGGGCGGCGGGGGGAGCAGTTCTTC.

The chain is built from TRBV7-2 and TRBJ2-1, with D perhaps matching TRBD2 (7 bases). Trimming took 6 bases from V and 6 from J, leaving 18 bases between them. Germline V CDR1 and CDR2: SGHTA, FQGNSA. This CDR3 has 15 amino acids. For the CDR3, the DNA is TGTGCCAGCAGAGTCGACGGGGGGCGGGTCAATGAGCAGTTCTTC. This codes for CASRVDGGRVNEQFF.

The count of this clone is one. The rearrangement joins TRBV5-5 to TRBJ1-5, with TRBD1 matching over 8 bases. Germline CDR1 SGHKS, CDR2 YYEKEE (reference sequence). V lost 1 base to trimming and J lost 0 bases; unmatched junction nucleotides: 9. The CDR3 runs to 18 residues. CDR3 in amino acids: CASSLFLQGVNSNQPQHF. The CDR3 DNA reads as TGTGCCAGCAGCTTGTTCCTACAGGGGGTCAATAGCAATCAGCCCCAGCATTTT.

V gene TRBV29-1 combines with J gene TRBJ1-2, with D unresolved. V was trimmed by 2 bases and J by 4 bases, leaving 5 bases between them. Germline V lookup: CDR1 SQVTM, CDR2 ANQGSEA. CDR3 length: 11 residues. For the CDR3, the DNA is TGCAGCGTTGAACAGGTCTATGGCTACACCTTC. This codes for CSVEQVYGYTF.

CDR3 DNA sequence: TGTGCCAGCTCACCAAACTGGGGCGATATGAGCTCTGGAAACACCATATATTTT. Translation: CASSPNWGDMSSGNTIYF. V gene TRBV18 combines with J gene TRBJ1-3, with D possibly being TRBD1 (5 bases). Trimming stripped 2 bases from V and 0 bases from J, with 17 bases between. This CDR3 spans 18 amino acids. Germline V gives CDR1 KGHSH, CDR2 LQKENI. The entire variable domain, with the rest obtained from reference TRBV18 and TRBJ1-3, is as follows: NAGVMQNPRHLVRRRGQEARLRCSPMKGHSHVYWYRQLPEEGLKFMVYLQKENIIDESGMPKERFSAEFPKEGPSILRIQQVVRGDSAAYFCASSPNWGDMSSGNTIYFGEGSWLTVV.

The V call is TRBV5-6, the J call TRBJ2-1; 8 nucleotides line up with TRBD1. After removal of 5 bases from V and 5 bases from J, the junction contained 9 bases not matched to a gene. The CDR3 runs to 15 residues. CDR1 is SGHDT, CDR2 YYEEEE, per germline. CDR3 coding DNA: TGTGCCAGCAGACCAGGGGGCCGCACAGACAATGAGCAGTTCTTC. Translation: CASRPGGRTDNEQFF.

The V call is TRBV7-9, the J call TRBJ2-4; 14 bases align to TRBD2. The CDR3 extends over 19 amino acids. With V trimmed by 5 bases and J by 1 base, 10 bases remained unmatched. Germline lookup yields CDR1 SEHNR and CDR2 FQNEAQ (reference sequence). CDR3 in DNA: TGTGCCAGCAGCCGACTAGCGGGGGGGCGCGGGGCTGCCAAAAACATTCAGTACTTC. Protein sequence: CASSRLAGGRGAAKNIQYF.

The rearrangement uses TRBV2 and TRBJ2-6; D is uncertain. The CDR3 has 15 amino acids. CDR1 is SNHLY and CDR2 is FYNNEI in the germline V gene. V was clipped by 6 bases and J by 0 bases, with 9 bases between them. The CDR3 spells CASSYQSSGANVLTF. In DNA form, the CDR3 reads TGTGCCAGCAGCTACCAAAGCTCTGGGGCCAACGTCCTGACTTTC.

V gene TRBV9 combines with J gene TRBJ2-6; unclear D gene. CDR1 is SGDLS and CDR2 is YYNGEE in the germline V gene. This CDR3 has 14 amino acids. V shed 0 bases and J shed 5 bases, with 6 bases lying between them. The CDR3 spells CASSVGAWANVLTF. In nucleotides, the CDR3 is TGTGCCAGCAGCGTAGGGGCTTGGGCCAACGTCCTGACTTTC.

This clone is a singleton in its sample. This sequence joins TRBV9 and TRBJ1-3; D is unclear. Germline V gene lookup returns CDR1 SGDLS and CDR2 YYNGEE. This CDR3 region has 14 residues. Trimming pared 4 bases from V and 0 bases from J, leaving 8 bases between. The CDR3 loop reads CASSSPGSGNTIYF. The CDR3, as DNA: TGTGCCAGCAGCTCCCCAGGCTCTGGAAACACCATATATTTT.

V usage is TRBV5-1 and J usage is TRBJ1-6; D is unresolved. The length of the CDR3 is 16 residues. Germline lookup yields CDR1 SGHRS and CDR2 YFSETQ. V was shortened by 0 bases and J by 18 bases, with 25 bases between the two germline ends. Here the CDR3 DNA reads TGCGCCAGCAGCTTGGACGGGGTTGGAAGCAGTAATTCACCCCACTTT. Its protein is CASSLDGVGSSNSPHF. Full variable domain (outside the CDR3, taken from reference TRBV5-1 and TRBJ1-6): KAGVTQTPRYLIKTRGQQVTLSCSPISGHRSVSWYQQTPGQGLQFLFEYFSETQRNKGNFPGRFSGRQFSNSRSEMNVSTLELGDSALYLCASSLDGVGSSNSPHFGNGTRLTVT.

The chain is built from TRBV10-2 and TRBJ1-3, with D possibly being TRBD1 (6 bases). The V end was cut by 6 bases, the J end by 3 bases, with 18 bases between. The CDR3 covers 16 residues. Germline V gene sequence: CDR1 WSHSY, CDR2 SAAADI. The CDR3 DNA reads TGCGCCAGCAGCCCCCTGGGGGCGCCGGGTGGAAACACCATATATTTT. Amino acid sequence: CASSPLGAPGGNTIYF.

The genes are TRBV4-3 and TRBJ1-1; unclear D gene. CDR1 is LGHNA, CDR2 YSLEER, per germline. V lost 1 base and J 4 bases, leaving 13 bases between the germline ends. This CDR3 region has 15 residues. The CDR3 here is CASSQAFSRGTEAFF. As DNA, the CDR3 is TGCGCCAGCAGCCAAGCGTTCTCCCGGGGCACTGAAGCTTTCTTT.

The chain joins TRBV7-8 to TRBJ1-6, with D perhaps TRBD1 (6 bases). The CDR3 has 15 residues. CDR1 is SGHVS and CDR2 is FQNEAQ in the germline V gene. Deletions cut 2 bases from V and 5 bases from J, with 10 bases between. The DNA of the CDR3 is TGTGCCAGCAGCTTATCAGGGGTCCATAATTCACCCCTCCACTTT. Residues: CASSLSGVHNSPLHF.

The chain carries TRBV19 and TRBJ2-6, with 7 bases matching TRBD1. CDR3 length: 17 amino acids. Germline V gives CDR1 LNHDA, CDR2 SQIVND (reference sequence). J lost 2 bases, V lost 3 bases, and 7 bases had no gene match. The CDR3 here is CASSIAHTGAGANVLTF. CDR3 nucleotides: TGTGCCAGTAGTATCGCGCACACAGGGGCTGGGGCCAACGTCCTGACTTTC.

The rearrangement joins TRBV5-1 to TRBJ2-5; maybe TRBD2 (6 bases). From germline, CDR1 is SGHRS and CDR2 YFSETQ. The V and J ends lost 4 bases and 2 bases respectively, with 12 bases between them. This CDR3 spans 14 amino acids. CDR3 bases: TGCGCCAGCAGCCAGCCTGGGGGGCAAGAGACCCAGTACTTC. It is translated as CASSQPGGQETQYF.

The genes are TRBV5-1 and TRBJ2-2; 8 nucleotides match TRBD2. The length of the CDR3 is 15 residues. The V gene end was trimmed by 4 bases and the J gene end by 5 bases; junction bases not matched to a gene: 7. The germline V gene encodes CDR1 SGHRS and CDR2 YFSETQ. CDR3 in amino acids: CASSRRRGETGELFF. CDR3 coding DNA: TGCGCCAGCAGCCGACGGCGGGGGGAAACCGGGGAGCTGTTTTTT.

This chain links TRBV18 with TRBJ1-4, with D unresolved. This CDR3 is 16 amino acids long. Looked up from germline, CDR1 is KGHSH and CDR2 is LQKENI. V dropped 5 bases and J dropped 4 bases, with 17 bases sitting between them. CDR3 protein: CASSNLNPGVNEKLFF. CDR3 DNA: TGTGCCAGCTCAAATCTAAACCCGGGTGTTAATGAAAAACTGTTTTTT.

This CDR3 reads CASSIGTGNGYTF. The CDR3 nucleotides are TGTGCCAGCAGTATAGGGACAGGGAATGGCTACACCTTC. This chain links TRBV3-1 (or the pseudogene TRBV3-2) with TRBJ1-2; 9 positions agree with TRBD1. Per germline, CDR1 LGHDT and CDR2 YNNKEL (reference sequence). J gave up 6 bases and V 6 bases, and 5 bases lay outside the gene matches. This CDR3 spans 13 amino acids.

V and J are TRBV5-1 and TRBJ2-2; no clear D gene. The length of the CDR3 is 14 residues. Germline V CDR1 and CDR2: SGHRS, YFSETQ. Trimming took 5 bases from V and 3 from J, leaving 11 bases between them. The CDR3 region has the DNA TGCGCCAGCAGGCCTGCCTATGACACCGGGGAGCTGTTTTTT. It translates to CASRPAYDTGELFF.

This rearrangement joins TRBV28 to TRBJ1-2; tentative D call: TRBD1 (6 bases). CDR3 size: 14 residues. Trimming pared 5 bases from V and 2 bases from J, leaving 12 bases between. In germline, CDR1 is MDHEN, CDR2 SYDVKM. CDR3 in DNA: TGTGCCAGCAGTAAGGGGGAACCCAACTATGGCTACACCTTC. This encodes CASSKGEPNYGYTF.

V gene TRBV7-9 combines with J gene TRBJ1-4; D gene unclear. The CDR3 runs to 13 residues. In germline, CDR1 is SEHNR, CDR2 FQNEAQ (reference sequence). Trimming shortened V by 8 bases and J by 0 bases, and 7 bases separated the two germline ends. CDR3 nucleotide sequence: TGTGCCAGCCAGGTTGCAACTAATGAAAAACTGTTTTTT. This sequence encodes CASQVATNEKLFF. The variable domain in full, completed from reference TRBV7-9 and TRBJ1-4, reads DTGVSQNPRHKITKRGQNVTFRCDPISEHNRLYWYRQTLGQGPEFLTYFQNEAQLEKSRLLSDRFSAERPKGSFSTLEIQRTEQGDSAMYLCASQVATNEKLFFGSGTQLSVL.

This chain joins TRBV3-1 (or the pseudogene TRBV3-2) and TRBJ2-3, with D maybe TRBD2 (5 bases). CDR1 is LGHDT and CDR2 is YNNKEL in the germline V gene (reference sequence). V lost 0 bases and J lost 6, with 13 bases in between. The CDR3 extends over 15 amino acids. The CDR3 nucleotides read TGTGCCAGCAGCCAAGATGGTACTAGGCGGGATACGCAGTATTTT. As protein: CASSQDGTRRDTQYF.

The chain combines TRBV14 with TRBJ1-4; D is unresolved. CDR3 size: 17 residues. V lost 6 bases and J lost 0, with 17 bases in between. The V gene's germline CDR1 is SGHDN and CDR2 FVKESK. The CDR3 here is CASSLTGKPSTNEKLFF. The CDR3 region has the DNA TGTGCCAGCAGTCTGACCGGGAAACCATCAACTAATGAAAAACTGTTTTTT.